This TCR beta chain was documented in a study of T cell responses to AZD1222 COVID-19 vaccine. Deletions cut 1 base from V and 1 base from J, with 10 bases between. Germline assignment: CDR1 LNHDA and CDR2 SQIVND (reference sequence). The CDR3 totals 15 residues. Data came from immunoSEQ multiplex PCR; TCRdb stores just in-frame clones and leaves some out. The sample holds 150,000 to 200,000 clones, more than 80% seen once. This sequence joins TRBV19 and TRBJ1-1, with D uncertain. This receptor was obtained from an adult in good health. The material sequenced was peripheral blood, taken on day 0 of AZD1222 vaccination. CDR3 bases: TGTGCCAGTAGTATAGTACATATCGAGAACACTGAAGCTTTCTTT. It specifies CASSIVHIENTEAFF.